The rows below give T cell receptor beta chains drawn from one sample of a study of blood T cell repertoires in COVID-19. Clones were read by immunoSEQ multiplex PCR, and TCRdb kept only the in-frame ones, dropping some. The top ten hold 1.4% to 1.5% of the sample, which has 210,000 or so clones, around nine tenths seen once. Input material: peripheral blood. The receptors originated from a man aged 18 to 35 with active or convalescent COVID-19. The CDR3 runs from the conserved cysteine through the conserved F or W. The order of the fields is clone size, D gene, J gene, V gene, CDR3 protein, CDR3 DNA. A D gene is named only where the DNA matches it firmly. Some rows mark clone size as missing; the rest say once, few, many or name a class of expanded clone.

.,TRBD1,TRBJ2-7,TRBV30,CAWKIQGASYEQYF,TGTGCCTGGAAAATACAGGGGGCGAGCTACGAGCAGTACTTC
.,.,TRBJ2-7,TRBV25-1,CASSDRGFDPYEQYF,TGTGCCAGCAGTGACCGCGGGTTCGACCCCTACGAGCAGTACTTC
.,TRBD1,TRBJ1-4,TRBV30,CAWSVPQGYEKLFF,TGTGCCTGGAGTGTACCACAGGGGTATGAAAAACTGTTTTTT
once,.,TRBJ2-7,TRBV11-2,CASSLDRSSGEQYF,TGTGCCAGCAGCTTAGATCGGTCGTCAGGGGAGCAGTACTTC
.,.,TRBJ1-4,TRBV5-4,CASSETANEKLFF,TGTGCCAGCAGCGAGACAGCAAATGAAAAACTGTTTTTT
.,TRBD1,TRBJ2-1,TRBV7-8,CASSSARDRSWHNEQFF,TGTGCCAGCAGCTCGGCCCGGGACAGGTCGTGGCACAATGAGCAGTTCTTC
.,TRBD1,TRBJ1-5,TRBV19,CATQRQGGNSNQPQHF,TGTGCCACCCAGAGACAGGGAGGCAATAGCAATCAGCCCCAGCATTTT
few,TRBD2,TRBJ2-7,TRBV19,CASSLLTSGNSNEQYF,TGTGCCAGTAGCCTCTTGACTAGCGGGAACTCGAACGAGCAGTACTTC
.,.,TRBJ1-1,TRBV4-3,CASSQETGRMNTEAFF,TGCGCCAGCAGCCAAGAGACCGGGAGGATGAACACTGAAGCTTTCTTT
.,TRBD2,TRBJ2-7,TRBV19,CASSTLGTSGRVPYEQYF,TGTGCCAGTAGTACCCTCGGGACTAGCGGGAGGGTTCCCTACGAGCAGTACTTC
.,TRBD1,TRBJ1-5,TRBV19,CASRGQGVGQPQHF,TGTGCCAGTAGGGGACAGGGGGTTGGTCAGCCCCAGCATTTT
.,.,TRBJ2-5,TRBV4-3,CASSPNREETQYF,TGCGCCAGCAGCCCCAACAGGGAAGAGACCCAGTACTTC
.,TRBD2,TRBJ2-3,TRBV5-6,CASCNLAGGGSDTQYF,TGTGCCAGCTGCAACCTAGCGGGAGGGGGGTCGGATACGCAGTATTTT
.,.,TRBJ1-5,TRBV10-2,CASSERDWSNQPQHF,TGCGCCAGCAGTGAGAGGGACTGGAGCAATCAGCCCCAGCATTTT
.,TRBD1,TRBJ1-2,TRBV27,CASSLSAMVRDRSFYGYTF,TGTGCCAGCAGTTTATCGGCTATGGTCCGGGACAGATCATTCTATGGCTACACCTTC
.,TRBD1,TRBJ1-5,TRBV19,CASTDIRGQGRQPQHF,TGTGCCAGTACCGATATCCGGGGACAGGGTCGACAGCCCCAGCATTTT
once,TRBD1,TRBJ1-2,TRBV5-1,CASSLVGGQGADGYTF,TGCGCCAGCAGCTTGGTGGGGGGACAGGGGGCTGATGGCTACACCTTC
.,TRBD2,TRBJ2-1,TRBV7-2,CASSLLAGGPGKENEQFF,TGTGCCAGCAGCCTTCTGGCGGGAGGGCCCGGGAAGGAGAATGAGCAGTTCTTC
.,.,TRBJ2-5,TRBV15,CATSGTTMETQYF,TGTGCCACCAGCGGAACTACCATGGAGACCCAGTACTTC
.,.,TRBJ1-1,TRBV27,CASSTSGVNTEAFF,TGTGCCAGCAGTACCTCAGGGGTGAACACTGAAGCTTTCTTT
once,TRBD2,TRBJ2-7,TRBV11-2,CASSPGLAAYEQYF,TGTGCCAGCAGCCCGGGACTAGCGGCCTACGAGCAGTACTTC
once,TRBD1,TRBJ2-7,TRBV19,CASSTTGTGSYEQYF,TGTGCCAGTAGTACTACCGGGACAGGCTCCTACGAGCAGTACTTC
.,TRBD1,TRBJ1-2,TRBV27,CASSHRQGRTDYGYTF,TGTGCCAGCAGCCATCGACAGGGTCGAACAGACTATGGCTACACCTTC
few,.,TRBJ2-2,TRBV27,CASSSPTDLANTGELFF,TGTGCCAGCAGTTCACCGACAGACCTCGCGAACACCGGGGAGCTGTTTTTT
.,.,TRBJ2-1,TRBV6-5,CASSYSEGSSYNEQFF,TGTGCCAGCAGTTACTCAGAGGGCAGCTCCTACAATGAGCAGTTCTTC
.,TRBD1,TRBJ1-6,TRBV5-8,CASSSSGTESSYNSPLHF,TGTGCCAGCAGCTCATCCGGGACAGAGAGCTCCTATAATTCACCCCTCCACTTT
.,TRBD2,TRBJ2-1,TRBV19,CASNPRGRAGSYNEQFF,TGTGCCAGTAATCCAAGAGGGAGGGCAGGGTCCTACAATGAGCAGTTCTTC
once,TRBD2,TRBJ2-5,TRBV5-5,CASSKAGGRETQYF,TGTGCCAGCAGCAAGGCGGGAGGAAGGGAGACCCAGTACTTC
.,.,TRBJ1-1,TRBV7-2,CASSRETGFPAFF,TGTGCCAGCAGCCGTGAGACTGGGTTCCCGGCTTTCTTT
once,TRBD2,TRBJ2-1,TRBV9,CASSTREVSYNEQFF,TGTGCCAGCAGCACACGGGAGGTCTCCTACAATGAGCAGTTCTTC